The TCR beta chain under discussion was sequenced for a study of shared clonotypes between healthy human individuals. Overall study results and limits: Shared across a few donors were roughly 4.8% of the naive CD4 clonotypes. Clonotypes not shared had lower generation probabilities than those common to all four donors.

Terminally differentiated effector memory CD45RA+ cells were left out of the naive CD8 fraction, which was CD45RO-negative and positively selected for CCR7. About this clone itself: The antigen is not known.

The input for sorted-subset replicate PCRs was 150 to 200 ng DNA, some 28,000 T cell genomes. Method: immunoSEQ multiplex PCR; TCRdb's copy keeps in-frame clones and lacks some. This table holds roughly 590,000 clones, 95% to 96% found once. Germline CDR1 MNHEY, CDR2 SMNVEV (reference sequence). The CDR3 has 12 amino acids. Trimming removed 6 bases from V and 6 bases from J, with 8 bases in between. Source material: naive CD8+ T cells sorted from blood. This chain joins TRBV27 and TRBJ2-2; D is undetermined. The sequence derives from a woman aged 25-40 years in good health. CDR3 in amino acids: CASSKGSGELFF. CDR3 nucleotides: TGTGCCAGCAGCAAAGGGTCCGGGGAGCTGTTTTTT.